The rows below give T cell receptor beta chains drawn from one sample of a study of regulatory T cells in long-lasting Graves disease. A single record per CDR3 protein comes from TCRdb applying MiXCR to the multiplex PCR reads. Here the sample spans roughly 420,000 distinct CDR3 sequences, 14% being singletons. In addition, the sample was reused for a study of T cells in Graves' hyperthyroidism and ophthalmopathy.

This specimen was peripheral blood mononuclear cells (PBMCs), taken at new diagnosis, from a patient treated with antithyroid drugs. These TCRs come from a woman aged 45-60 years with Graves disease. Each CDR3 is given with its conserved first and last residue. Each record gives: clone size, J gene, V gene, D gene, CDR3 protein, CDR3 DNA. D genes are given only for firm matches. Size is stated for part of the rows, as once, few or many counts, or as a class when the clone is expanded.

>many|TRBJ2-5|TRBV10-3|TRBD1
CASSGQGDQETQYF
TGTGCCTCGTCGGGACAGGGGGACCAAGAGACCCAGTACTTC
>few|TRBJ2-7|TRBV7-8|TRBD2
CASSPSRLAGAHEQYF
TGTGCCAGCAGCCCGAGCAGACTAGCGGGAGCCCACGAGCAGTACTTC
>NA|TRBJ2-7|TRBV9|NA
CASSVTGGSFYEQYF
TGTGCCAGCAGCGTAACTGGCGGGTCATTCTACGAGCAGTACTTC
>many|TRBJ2-1|TRBV28|NA
CASTPDRYNEQFF
TGTGCCAGCACCCCCGACAGGTACAATGAGCAGTTCTTC
>many|TRBJ2-1|TRBV25-1|TRBD1
CASSEWTGYYNEQFF
TGTGCCAGCAGTGAATGGACAGGTTACTACAATGAGCAGTTCTTC
>NA|TRBJ2-7|TRBV10-3|NA
CAISDPRGYSCEQYF
TGTGCCATCAGTGATCCCCGAGGTTACTCCTGCGAGCAGTACTTC
>few|TRBJ2-1|TRBV15|TRBD2
CATSRGTSGRALNEQFF
TGTGCCACCAGCAGAGGGACTAGCGGGAGGGCCCTCAATGAGCAGTTCTTC
>few|TRBJ1-2|TRBV30|NA
CAWSVRTGYYGYTF
TGTGCCTGGAGTGTACGAACAGGGTACTATGGCTACACCTTC
>many|TRBJ2-5|TRBV27|TRBD1
CASSRTGWETQYF
TGTGCCAGCAGTCGGACAGGGTGGGAGACCCAGTACTTC
>many|TRBJ2-7|TRBV7-9|TRBD2
CATDQGGPYEQYF
TGTGCCACCGACCAGGGAGGGCCCTACGAGCAGTACTTC
>few|TRBJ2-2|TRBV10-3|TRBD2
CALRAGGQANTGELFF
TGTGCCCTCCGAGCGGGAGGACAAGCGAACACCGGGGAGCTGTTTTTT
>few|TRBJ2-5|TRBV20-1|NA
CSVFESVPQETQYF
TGCAGTGTATTTGAGAGCGTCCCCCAAGAGACCCAGTACTTC
>NA|TRBJ2-3|TRBV20-1|NA
CSARRPGGTDTQYF
TGCAGTGCTAGACGCCCAGGGGGCACAGATACGCAGTATTTT
>many|TRBJ2-1|TRBV11-3|TRBD2
CASSPTGTSGRAPYNEQFF
TGTGCCAGCAGCCCAACCGGGACTAGCGGGAGGGCCCCCTACAATGAGCAGTTCTTC
>many|TRBJ2-3|TRBV28|NA
CASSLPLSGADTQYF
TGTGCCAGCAGTTTACCGTTATCAGGGGCAGATACGCAGTATTTT
>many|TRBJ2-7|TRBV7-9|TRBD2
CASSPPGRDRYEQYF
TGTGCCAGCAGCCCGCCGGGGAGGGATAGATACGAGCAGTACTTC
>NA|TRBJ2-5|TRBV20-1|NA
CSARVLRVGTQYF
TGCAGTGCTAGGGTATTGCGGGTGGGGACCCAGTACTTC
>many|TRBJ1-1|TRBV30|NA
CAWTPQGRDTEAFF
TGTGCCTGGACCCCCCAGGGGAGGGACACTGAAGCTTTCTTT
>few|TRBJ2-3|TRBV29-1|NA
CSVGGGGLSTDTQYF
TGCAGCGTTGGCGGAGGGGGGTTGAGCACAGATACGCAGTATTTT
>NA|TRBJ2-5|TRBV6-2/TRBV6-3|NA
CASSYPSDQETQYF
TGTGCCAGCAGTTACCCCAGCGACCAAGAGACCCAGTACTTC
>NA|TRBJ2-5|TRBV20-1|TRBD2
CSARGLAVQETQYF
TGCAGTGCTAGGGGACTAGCGGTACAAGAGACCCAGTACTTC
>many|TRBJ2-5|TRBV3-1|TRBD2
CASSLSGSSQTQYF
TGTGCCAGCAGCCTTAGCGGGAGCAGCCAGACCCAGTACTTC
>many|TRBJ2-3|TRBV13|NA
CASSLGQGWSTQYF
TGTGCCAGCAGCTTAGGACAGGGATGGTCTACGCAGTATTTT
>many|TRBJ2-5|TRBV11-2|NA
CASARGTSRRQETQYF
TGTGCCAGCGCTAGGGGAACTAGCCGCCGCCAAGAGACCCAGTACTTC
>many|TRBJ2-4|TRBV28|NA
CASWGGLAKNIQYF
TGTGCCAGCTGGGGGGGCTTGGCCAAAAACATTCAGTACTTC
>many|TRBJ2-2|TRBV7-8|NA
CASSPAPSGELFF
TGTGCCAGCAGCCCCGCGCCTTCGGGGGAGCTGTTTTTT
>few|TRBJ2-5|TRBV10-2|TRBD1
CASSEFTRTGETQYF
TGCGCCAGCAGTGAGTTCACAAGGACAGGGGAGACCCAGTACTTC
>NA|TRBJ2-3|TRBV7-2|NA
CASIPPGTSTDTQYF
TGTGCCAGCATCCCTCCGGGGACGAGCACAGATACGCAGTATTTT
>NA|TRBJ1-3|TRBV9|NA
CASSVGTPLANTIYF
TGTGCCAGCAGCGTAGGGACACCCCTGGCGAACACCATATATTTT
>NA|TRBJ2-3|TRBV30|NA
CAWNELDSADTQYF
TGTGCCTGGAACGAGCTAGACTCCGCAGATACGCAGTATTTT
>NA|TRBJ2-3|TRBV3-1|NA
CASSQERSGYTDTQYF
TGTGCCAGCAGCCAAGAGAGGTCGGGCTACACAGATACGCAGTATTTT
>few|TRBJ2-5|TRBV6-1|NA
CASKRDSQYF
TGTGCCAGCAAGAGGGACTCACAGTACTTC
>NA|TRBJ2-7|TRBV12-3/TRBV12-4|TRBD2
CASSGGVAGGPAYEQYF
TGTGCCAGCAGTGGGGGTGTAGCGGGAGGGCCTGCCTACGAGCAGTACTTC
>NA|TRBJ2-1|TRBV2|NA
CASWALENNEQFF
TGTGCCAGCTGGGCCCTTGAAAACAATGAGCAGTTCTTC
>many|TRBJ2-1|TRBV28|TRBD2
CASSSALAGPNEQFF
TGTGCCAGCAGCTCGGCCCTAGCGGGCCCCAATGAGCAGTTCTTC
>few|TRBJ1-2|TRBV24-1|TRBD1
CATSEPDRGRGYTF
TGTGCCACCAGTGAACCCGACAGGGGGCGAGGCTACACCTTC
>few|TRBJ1-1|TRBV18|NA
CASSLLPGRKNTEAFF
TGTGCCAGCTCACTATTGCCGGGACGAAAGAACACTGAAGCTTTCTTT
>few|TRBJ1-1|TRBV5-6|NA
CASSFEQRGTEAFF
TGTGCCAGCAGCTTCGAACAGAGGGGCACTGAAGCTTTCTTT
>NA|TRBJ1-1|TRBV19|NA
CASQPGGAEAFF
TGTGCCAGTCAACCGGGGGGAGCTGAAGCTTTCTTT
>NA|TRBJ1-5|TRBV19|TRBD1
CASSRTGKNSNQPQHF
TGTGCCAGTAGTCGGACAGGGAAAAATAGCAATCAGCCCCAGCATTTT
>few|TRBJ2-1|TRBV10-1|TRBD2
CASSRVAGSNEQFF
TGCGCCAGCAGTAGAGTAGCGGGGTCCAATGAGCAGTTCTTC
>NA|TRBJ2-7|TRBV28|TRBD2
CASSLILAPSYEQYF
TGTGCCAGCAGTTTAATACTAGCGCCATCCTACGAGCAGTACTTC
>NA|TRBJ2-3|TRBV29-1|TRBD2
CSGRTSGRLGTSTDTQYF
TGCAGCGGACGGACTAGCGGGAGGCTAGGGACAAGCACAGATACGCAGTATTTT
>many|TRBJ1-2|TRBV18|TRBD1
CASSRGQGDYGYTF
TGTGCCAGCTCACGGGGACAGGGTGACTATGGCTACACCTTC
>many|TRBJ1-2|TRBV2|NA
CASSEMGGYGYTF
TGTGCCAGCAGTGAGATGGGGGGCTATGGCTACACCTTC
>few|TRBJ2-5|TRBV7-9|TRBD1
CASSTPGQGIETQYF
TGTGCCAGCAGCACCCCGGGACAGGGGATTGAGACCCAGTACTTC
>NA|TRBJ2-3|TRBV6-2/TRBV6-3|TRBD2
CASSVKPTSGSFFADTQYF
TGTGCCAGCAGTGTAAAACCAACTAGCGGGAGTTTCTTTGCCGATACGCAGTATTTT
>few|TRBJ2-2|TRBV24-1|TRBD1
CATQGDTGELFF
TGTGCCACACAGGGGGACACCGGGGAGCTGTTTTTT
>NA|TRBJ2-2|TRBV2|NA
CASSGPGLTSTGELFF
TGTGCCAGCAGTGGTCCAGGGCTGACGAGCACCGGGGAGCTGTTTTTT
>many|TRBJ2-4|TRBV13|NA
CASSLGLGGRSNIQYF
TGTGCCAGCAGCTTAGGCCTAGGGGGAAGGTCAAACATTCAGTACTTC
>few|TRBJ1-2|TRBV6-1|TRBD1
CASSSWTGAGGYTF
TGTGCCAGCAGTTCGTGGACAGGGGCGGGGGGCTACACCTTC
>NA|TRBJ1-2|TRBV7-9|NA
CASSLSGVDGYTF
TGTGCCAGCAGCTTATCGGGGGTGGATGGCTACACCTTC
>many|TRBJ2-7|TRBV27|NA
CASSLFPPGLRVSEQYF
TGTGCCAGCAGTTTGTTCCCACCCGGCCTTAGGGTTTCCGAGCAGTACTTC
>NA|TRBJ2-7|TRBV30|TRBD1
CAWKSGQASYEQYF
TGTGCCTGGAAATCGGGACAGGCCTCATACGAGCAGTACTTC
>many|TRBJ1-2|TRBV12-3/TRBV12-4|NA
CASSPNDRYGYTF
TGTGCCAGCAGTCCTAACGACAGATACGGCTACACCTTC
>many|TRBJ1-2|TRBV28|NA
CASRSGTTNYGYTF
TGTGCCAGCAGGTCCGGGACAACCAACTATGGCTACACCTTC
>many|TRBJ2-5|TRBV27|NA
CASSETIVLQETQYF
TGTGCCAGCAGTGAGACAATCGTGCTCCAAGAGACCCAGTACTTC
>few|TRBJ1-1|TRBV19|NA
CASTLERGTEAFF
TGTGCCAGTACCTTGGAGAGGGGGACTGAAGCTTTCTTT